This TCR beta chain was retrieved from a study of T cell changes during pregnancy in multiple sclerosis. The germline V gene has CDR1 LNHDA and CDR2 SQIVND (reference sequence). This CDR3 has 18 residues. Germline trimming cut 5 bases from V and 0 bases from J; bases unmatched to any gene: 12. Here immunoSEQ multiplex PCR was the method, and the copy in TCRdb shows in-frame clones only, minus some. The table lists approximately 60,000 clones, just over 90% of them singletons, with less than 0.45% in the top ten. The sequenced sample was CD4+ T cells from peripheral blood mononuclear cells, obtained before pregnancy. The chain recombines TRBV19 with TRBJ2-7, with 11 positions matching TRBD2. The receptor's source is a female donor with multiple sclerosis, enrolled in a pregnancy study. CDR3 amino acids: CASSFSFGGLAGSYEQYF. The CDR3 nucleotides are TGTGCCAGTAGTTTTTCTTTCGGCGGACTAGCGGGCTCCTACGAGCAGTACTTC. The full variable domain, with the rest looked up from reference TRBV19 and TRBJ2-7, is DGGITQSPKYLFRKEGQNVTLSCEQNLNHDAMYWYRQDPGQGLRLIYYSQIVNDFQKGDIAEGYSVSREKKESFPLTVTSAQKNPTAFYLCASSFSFGGLAGSYEQYFGPGTRLTVT.